This T cell receptor (beta chain) was found in a study of OX40 agonist ivuxolimab in advanced cancers. Here immunoSEQ multiplex PCR was the method, and the copy in TCRdb shows in-frame clones only, minus some. The sample has more than 75,000 clones, about four fifths seen once; the top ten hold 5.8%. After removal of 0 bases from V and 3 bases from J, the junction contained 4 bases not matched to a gene. CDR1 is LGHNT and CDR2 is FRNRAP in the germline V gene. This CDR3 spans 15 amino acids. The J gene is TRBJ1-1, the V gene TRBV12-5; 7 nucleotides align to TRBD1. Material: CD4+ or CD8+ T cells sorted from blood, obtained in a trial of the OX40 agonist ivuxolimab. The receptor's source is an adult with an advanced solid tumor such as melanoma, head and neck, liver or kidney cancer. The CDR3 here is CASGLVRQGHTEAFF. CDR3 nucleotides: TGTGCTAGTGGTTTGGTAAGACAGGGACACACTGAAGCTTTCTTT.